Below are 17 T cell receptor beta chains sequenced from a single sample in a study of T-cell memory formation after mild COVID-19 (dated by TCRdb to the early 2020s). Library preparation used 5' RACE. These reads were obtained on an Illumina NovaSeq 6000. The public sequencing data were trimmed at Q25 with fastp and processed into clonotypes with MiXCR by TCRdb, which kept only in-frame beta chains. Each record represents a unique CDR3 protein, reported with the most common genes and DNA among its rows. The sample table records hundreds of thousands of distinct CDR3 sequences; about an eighth of these occur just once. The ten biggest clones cover 20% to 25% of the sample. The sequencing sample was made of PBMCs or a T cell subset sorted from them (not recorded which). These receptors were collected from a man aged 18 to 29 who had mild COVID-19 (a few samples of this study predate the infection). The sample titles of this study are shuffled in the database, so cell type and time point are left out; the donor was told from shared clones.

This chain uses TRBV6-5 with TRBJ2-3; D unclear. In germline, CDR1 is MNHEY, CDR2 SVGAGI. V was pared by 0 bases and J by 2 bases, with 12 bases between. The CDR3 runs 16 residues. CDR3 DNA sequence: TGTGCCAGCAGTTACTCGGGAACAGCTTACACAGATACGCAGTATTTT. Encoded protein: CASSYSGTAYTDTQYF.

The sample holds a few counts of this clonotype. The chain couples TRBV20-1 to TRBJ2-7; D is ambiguous. The V end was cut by 3 bases, the J end by 4 bases, with 16 bases between. Germline V gene data show CDR1 as DFQATT and CDR2 as SNEGSKA (reference sequence). The CDR3 totals 14 residues. In DNA, the CDR3 is TGCAGTGCTAGTGACCGGATTAACCCTTACGAGCAGTACGTC. It encodes CSASDRINPYEQYV.

CDR3 in amino acids: CAWSVTFGDQPQHF. For the CDR3, the DNA is TGTGCCTGGAGTGTAACCTTTGGGGATCAGCCCCAGCATTTT. The chain carries TRBV30 and TRBJ1-5; D is unclear. The CDR3 consists of 14 residues. The V end was cut by 0 bases, the J end by 5 bases, with 11 bases between. Germline assignment: CDR1 GTSNPN and CDR2 SVGIG (reference sequence). Combining the CDR3 with reference TRBV30 and TRBJ1-5 gives the whole variable domain SQTIHQWPATLVQPVGSPLSLECTVEGTSNPNLYWYRQAAGRGLQLLFYSVGIGQISSEVPQNLSASRPQDRQFILSSKKLLLSDSGFYLCAWSVTFGDQPQHFGDGTRLSIL.

The DNA of the CDR3 is TGTGCCAGCAGTTTAAGGCAGGGGATTCAGCCCCAGCATTTT. Translated, it gives CASSLRQGIQPQHF. The chain recombines TRBV12-3 or TRBV12-4 with TRBJ1-5, with D possibly being TRBD1 (6 bases). The CDR3 is 14 residues long. Trimming removed 2 bases at V and 6 bases at J, with 11 bases between.

This clonotype was seen at least ten times. The chain uses TRBV7-9 and TRBJ2-7; TRBD1 matches at 8 bases. V dropped 5 bases and J dropped 5; count of bases not matched to a gene: 8. Germline V lookup: CDR1 SEHNR, CDR2 FQNEAQ (reference sequence). The CDR3 spans 14 residues. CDR3 sequence reads: CASSEQGDLDEQYF. In DNA form, the CDR3 reads TGTGCCAGCAGCGAACAGGGGGATCTCGACGAGCAGTACTTC. Using reference TRBV7-9 and TRBJ2-7 for the parts outside the CDR3, the full variable domain is DTGVSQNPRHKITKRGQNVTFRCDPISEHNRLYWYRQTLGQGPEFLTYFQNEAQLEKSRLLSDRFSAERPKGSFSTLEIQRTEQGDSAMYLCASSEQGDLDEQYFGPGTRLTVT.

This chain links TRBV7-3 with TRBJ2-1, with D maybe TRBD2 (6 bases). Germline V gene lookup returns CDR1 SGHTA and CDR2 FQGTGA. This CDR3 spans 18 amino acids. V was trimmed by 0 bases and J by 5 bases, leaving 20 bases between them. CDR3 loop: CASSLTSVWGVGNNEQFF. In nucleotides, the CDR3 is TGTGCCAGCAGCTTAACGTCGGTGTGGGGGGTCGGGAACAATGAGCAGTTCTTC.

This clonotype has just a few counts. This chain joins TRBV6-5 and TRBJ1-4; TRBD1 matches at 9 bases. Germline trimming cut 6 bases from V and 8 bases from J; bases unmatched to any gene: 10. The CDR3 length is 15 residues. Per germline, CDR1 MNHEY and CDR2 SVGAGI. The CDR3 is CASSYEGTGYEKLFF. CDR3 nucleotides: TGTGCCAGCAGCTACGAGGGGACAGGGTACGAAAAACTGTTTTTT.

This clonotype was detected many times. This chain connects TRBV20-1 to TRBJ2-4, with D hard to call. The CDR3 sequence is 13 residues long. With 8 bases removed from V and 7 bases from J, the gap between germline ends came to 18 bases. Germline CDR1 DFQATT, CDR2 SNEGSKA (reference sequence). This chain's CDR3 is CSTTVPGVNIQYF. The CDR3, as DNA: TGCAGTACCACCGTCCCAGGCGTCAACATTCAGTACTTC.

The chain has TRBV6-5 and TRBJ1-1, with D tentatively TRBD1 (6 bases). This CDR3 region has 11 residues. V lost 4 bases and J lost 8, with 8 bases in between. Germline CDR1 reads MNHEY; CDR2 reads SVGAGI. CDR3 protein: CASSWGGEAFF. The CDR3 DNA reads as TGTGCCAGCAGTTGGGGGGGCGAAGCTTTCTTT.

The table lists this clonotype with a few counts. The chain combines TRBV9 with TRBJ2-2; possibly TRBD2 for D (6 bases). Trimming took off 0 bases at V and 6 bases at J, with 9 bases between the two ends. CDR3 length: 14 residues. Germline V gene data show CDR1 as SGDLS and CDR2 as YYNGEE. The CDR3 loop reads CASSVAGSPGELFF. CDR3 coding DNA: TGTGCCAGCAGCGTAGCCGGGAGTCCCGGGGAGCTGTTTTTT.

V is TRBV11-2 and J is TRBJ2-1; no firm D call. V was shortened by 0 bases and J by 6 bases, with 9 bases between the two germline ends. CDR3 length: 14 residues. Germline assignment: CDR1 SGHAT and CDR2 FQNNGV. The CDR3 nucleotides are TGTGCCAGCAGCTTAGACATTAGCCTCAATGAGCAGTTCTTC. Translated, it gives CASSLDISLNEQFF. Based on the CDR3 plus reference TRBV11-2 and TRBJ2-1, the full variable domain is EAGVAQSPRYKIIEKRQSVAFWCNPISGHATLYWYQQILGQGPKLLIQFQNNGVVDDSQLPKDRFSAERLKGVDSTLKIQPAKLEDSAVYLCASSLDISLNEQFFGPGTRLTVL.

The table lists this clonotype with a few counts. This chain joins TRBV5-1 and TRBJ1-6; 8 bases line up with TRBD1. The trim removed 4 bases at V and 4 bases at J, leaving 7 bases unmatched. This CDR3 is built from 16 residues. Germline CDR1 and CDR2: SGHRS and YFSETQ. For the CDR3, the DNA is TGCGCCAGCAGCCCAGGACAGGGCAATTATAATTCACCCCTCCACTTT. Encoded protein: CASSPGQGNYNSPLHF.

The CDR3 reads CASSVTSGVQETQYF. CDR3 DNA sequence: TGTGCCAGCAGCGTTACTAGCGGGGTACAAGAGACCCAGTACTTC. The rearrangement links TRBV9 to TRBJ2-5; TRBD2 aligns across 10 bases. The junction had 3 bases not matched to a gene; V was cut back by 2 bases and J by 2 bases. Germline CDR1 reads SGDLS; CDR2 reads YYNGEE. This CDR3 region has 15 residues.

This clonotype came up many times. The rearrangement uses TRBV18 and TRBJ2-1; D not resolved. The CDR3 has 16 residues. Trimming removed 2 bases from V and 6 bases from J, with 17 bases in between. The germline V gene encodes CDR1 KGHSH and CDR2 LQKENI. Here the CDR3 DNA reads TGTGCCAGCTCACCAGCGGTCGGCCGAGCCCCCAATGAGCAGTTCTTC. Encoded protein: CASSPAVGRAPNEQFF.

V usage is TRBV5-1 and J usage is TRBJ2-3; D gene unclear. The CDR3 extends over 15 amino acids. V was clipped by 4 bases and J by 0 bases, with 12 bases between them. Germline V CDR1 and CDR2: SGHRS, YFSETQ. The CDR3 coding sequence is TGCGCCAGCAGCAACCTACCCACTAGCACAGATACGCAGTATTTT. Encoded protein: CASSNLPTSTDTQYF.

This clonotype has a handful of counts. The chain couples TRBV3-2 to TRBJ2-7; the listed D gene, TRBD1, was not tested against the DNA. TRBV3-2 is reported as a pseudogene. CDR3 length equals 18 residues. The CDR3 DNA is TGTGCCAGCAGCCGGAGGCGGGGGGCGATTGTAGGGTCCTACGAGCAGTACGTC. This gives the protein CASSRRRGAIVGSYEQYV.

At least ten counts were recorded for this clonotype. The rearrangement links TRBV7-2 to TRBJ2-2, with D perhaps assigned TRBD1 or TRBD2 (6 bases each). V shed 1 base and J shed 5 bases, with 17 bases lying between them. The CDR3 has 17 residues. CDR1 and CDR2 from the germline V gene are SGHTA and FQGNSA. CDR3 in DNA: TGTGCCAGCAGCTTAGGGGACTTCGGGGGCCGGACCGGGGAGCTGTTTTTT. This sequence encodes CASSLGDFGGRTGELFF.